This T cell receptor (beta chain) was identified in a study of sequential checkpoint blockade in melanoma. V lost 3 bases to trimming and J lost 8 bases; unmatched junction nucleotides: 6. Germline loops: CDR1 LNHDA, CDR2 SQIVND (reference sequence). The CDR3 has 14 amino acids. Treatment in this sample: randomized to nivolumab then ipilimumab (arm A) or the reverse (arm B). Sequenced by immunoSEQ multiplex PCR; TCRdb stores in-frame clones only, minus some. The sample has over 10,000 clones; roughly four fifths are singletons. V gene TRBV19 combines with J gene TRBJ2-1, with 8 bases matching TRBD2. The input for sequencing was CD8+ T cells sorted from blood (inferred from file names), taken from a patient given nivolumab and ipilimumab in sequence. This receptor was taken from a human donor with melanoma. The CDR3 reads CASSISGSSHEQFF. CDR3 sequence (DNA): TGTGCCAGTAGTATCAGCGGGAGTTCCCATGAGCAGTTCTTC.